One sample yielded the 20 T cell receptor beta chains listed below, sequenced in a study of patients and donors after allogeneic stem cell transplantation. In TCRdb, the RT-PCR reads were re-called with MiXCR into one record per CDR3 protein. Found here are approximately 410,000 distinct CDR3 sequences, around 15% of them singletons; the top ten hold 7.2%. The sample consisted of blood, either unsorted or a sorted T cell fraction (not recorded which). The receptors come from a human donor who was either an allogeneic HSCT recipient or a stem cell or donor lymphocyte infusion donor (not recorded which). It is not recorded whose cells these are; they may come from a transplant donor.

This clonotype was picked up a small number of times. The rearrangement joins TRBV5-6 to TRBJ1-1; D is possibly TRBD1 (6 bases). V gave up 4 bases and J gave up 1 base, with 11 bases separating them. This CDR3 comprises 14 residues. Germline CDR1 SGHDT, CDR2 YYEEEE. The CDR3, as DNA: TGTGCCAGCAGCACAGGGTACGGGAACACTGAAGCTTTCTTT. As protein: CASSTGYGNTEAFF.

The chain recombines TRBV2 with TRBJ1-2, with D maybe TRBD1 (6 bases). The V end was cut by 7 bases, the J end by 7 bases, with 13 bases between. The CDR3 has 12 amino acids. Germline loops: CDR1 SNHLY, CDR2 FYNNEI. Written as DNA, the CDR3 is TGTGCCAGCACCCTAGAAGGGGGTGGCTACACCTTC. Protein product: CASTLEGGGYTF.

The genes are TRBV20-1 and TRBJ2-7; D gene ambiguous. This CDR3 has 12 amino acids. Trimming removed 3 bases from V and 0 bases from J, with 6 bases in between. CDR1 is DFQATT and CDR2 is SNEGSKA in the germline V gene (reference sequence). CDR3 nucleotides: TGCAGTGCTAGGAGCGACTCCTACGAGCAGTACTTC. Residues: CSARSDSYEQYF.

The sample holds a few counts of this clonotype. The chain links TRBV30 to TRBJ1-5; D gene uncertain. The CDR3 totals 12 residues. The germline V and J ends were trimmed by 8 bases and 0 bases, with 8 bases remaining between them. In germline, CDR1 is GTSNPN, CDR2 SVGIG (reference sequence). As DNA, the CDR3 is TGTGCCAGCGGCGGTAGCAATCAGCCCCAGCATTTT. It codes for CASGGSNQPQHF. The full variable domain, in which reference TRBV30 and TRBJ1-5 provide the parts outside the CDR3, is SQTIHQWPATLVQPVGSPLSLECTVEGTSNPNLYWYRQAAGRGLQLLFYSVGIGQISSEVPQNLSASRPQDRQFILSSKKLLLSDSGFYLCASGGSNQPQHFGDGTRLSIL.

The chain is built from TRBV1 and TRBJ2-4; the listed D gene, TRBD1, was not tested against the DNA. TRBV1 is a pseudogene locus. This CDR3 has 16 residues. The chain's CDR3 is CTSSPRQGLAKNIQYF. CDR3 nucleotides: TGCACCAGCAGCCCACGACAGGGACTAGCCAAAAACATTCAGTACTTC.

The CDR3 DNA reads TGTGCCAGCAGCTTGGTCACTTTAAAAGATACGCAGTATTTT. Translation gives CASSLVTLKDTQYF. The chain joins TRBV5-8 to TRBJ2-3; D uncertain. V was pared by 0 bases and J by 5 bases, with 10 bases between. Germline V gene data show CDR1 as SGHTS and CDR2 as YDEGEE. This CDR3 contains 14 residues.

This clonotype was counted many times. The CDR3 protein is CASSLQGAGTDTQYF. The CDR3 coding sequence is TGTGCCAGCAGCTTACAGGGGGCCGGGACAGATACGCAGTATTTT. The gene calls are TRBV11-2 and TRBJ2-3, with TRBD1 identical over 8 bases. In germline, CDR1 is SGHAT, CDR2 FQNNGV. J gave up 3 bases and V 2 bases, and 4 bases lay outside the gene matches. The CDR3 runs to 15 residues.

V gene TRBV18 combines with J gene TRBJ2-7; the match to TRBD1 covers 12 bases. The germline gives CDR1 KGHSH, CDR2 LQKENI. The CDR3 is 15 residues long. J gave up 6 bases and V 6 bases, and 9 bases lay outside the gene matches. The chain's CDR3 is CASSPSGQGAGEQYF. As DNA, the CDR3 is TGTGCCAGCTCGCCCTCGGGACAGGGGGCTGGCGAGCAGTACTTC. The full variable domain, completed using reference TRBV18 and TRBJ2-7, is NAGVMQNPRHLVRRRGQEARLRCSPMKGHSHVYWYRQLPEEGLKFMVYLQKENIIDESGMPKERFSAEFPKEGPSILRIQQVVRGDSAAYFCASSPSGQGAGEQYFGPGTRLTVT.

The rearrangement links TRBV2 to TRBJ2-1; a possible D gene is TRBD1 (6 bases). The CDR3 length is 11 residues. Germline CDR1 reads SNHLY; CDR2 reads FYNNEI. Trimming removed 6 bases from V and 9 bases from J, with 9 bases in between. CDR3: CASRTGSEQFF. The CDR3 DNA follows: TGTGCCAGCAGGACAGGCTCTGAGCAGTTCTTC.

The chain employs TRBV9 and TRBJ1-1; weak D call: TRBD1 (5 bases). Germline CDR1 SGDLS, CDR2 YYNGEE. There are 12 residues in the CDR3. V lost 0 bases to trimming and J lost 11 bases, with 11 bases between them. The DNA of the CDR3 is TGTGCCAGCAGCGTAGCTGAGGGGAGGGCTTTCTTT. It is translated as CASSVAEGRAFF. The full variable domain, in which reference TRBV9 and TRBJ1-1 provide the parts outside the CDR3, is DSGVTQTPKHLITATGQRVTLRCSPRSGDLSVYWYQQSLDQGLQFLIQYYNGEERAKGNILERFSAQQFPDLHSELNLSSLELGDSALYFCASSVAEGRAFFGQGTRLTVV.

The chain recombines TRBV30 with TRBJ1-1, with unresolved D. The germline gives CDR1 GTSNPN, CDR2 SVGIG (reference sequence). The V end lost 5 bases, the J end lost 0 bases, and 7 bases lay between the germline ends. The CDR3 sequence is 12 residues long. CDR3 residues: CAWERVNTEAFF. CDR3 DNA sequence: TGTGCCTGGGAAAGGGTGAACACTGAAGCTTTCTTT.

This clonotype was observed at least ten times. The CDR3 DNA is TGTGCCACCTCTCGACAGGGTATGGGCAATGAGCAGTTCTTC. Translating it yields CATSRQGMGNEQFF. This sequence joins TRBV27 and TRBJ2-1; 7 bases are a match to TRBD1. The CDR3 spans 14 residues. Germline-derived CDR1 and CDR2 are MNHEY and SMNVEV (reference sequence). V lost 10 bases, J lost 6 bases, and 12 bases stayed unmatched.

Ten or more counts support this clonotype. The chain has TRBV10-3 and TRBJ2-3; a weak D match, TRBD2 (6 bases). The CDR3 consists of 14 residues. Germline V CDR1 and CDR2: ENHRY, SYGVKD. Trimming removed 11 bases at V and 2 bases at J, with 17 bases between. The CDR3 DNA follows: TGTGCCGCGGCTCCGGGGGAGCCCACAGATACGCAGTATTTT. It translates to CAAAPGEPTDTQYF.

The chain has TRBV6-6 and TRBJ2-3; D is unclear. V lost 4 bases, J lost 5 bases, and 10 bases lay in between. The CDR3 sequence is 13 residues long. CDR1 is MNHNY, CDR2 SVGAGI, per germline (reference sequence). Written as DNA, the CDR3 is TGTGCCAGCAGTTGGGTAATTCTAGATACGCAGTATTTT. Amino acid sequence: CASSWVILDTQYF.

This clonotype was seen a handful of times. V gene TRBV7-9 combines with J gene TRBJ2-7; D is perhaps TRBD1 (6 bases). The CDR3 has 15 amino acids. In germline, CDR1 is SEHNR, CDR2 FQNEAQ (reference sequence). Deletions cut 0 bases from V and 2 bases from J, with 11 bases between. The CDR3 reads CASSLAWGQAYEQYF. The CDR3 nucleotides are TGTGCCAGCAGCTTAGCGTGGGGACAAGCCTACGAGCAGTACTTC.

The chain links TRBV29-1 to TRBJ2-1; D gene ambiguous. V was clipped by 3 bases and J by 4 bases, with 10 bases between them. This CDR3 has 13 amino acids. Per germline, CDR1 SQVTM and CDR2 ANQGSEA. CDR3 nucleotides: TGCAGCGTTGACCTGTATAAATACAATGAGCAGTTCTTC. The encoded protein is CSVDLYKYNEQFF.

This clonotype was counted ten times or more. This chain uses TRBV6-1 with TRBJ2-1; D tentatively fits TRBD1 or TRBD2 (6 bases each). CDR1 is MNHNS and CDR2 is SASEGT in the germline V gene. Trimming shortened V by 7 bases and J by 6 bases, and 16 bases separated the two germline ends. The CDR3 is made up of 14 amino acids. The CDR3: CASTPGVGGNEQFF. The CDR3 DNA is TGTGCCAGCACCCCGGGGGTAGGGGGCAATGAGCAGTTCTTC.

This clonotype has at least ten counts. The chain uses TRBV6-5 and TRBJ2-5, with D possibly matching TRBD1 (6 bases). The CDR3 runs to 12 residues. The V and J ends lost 11 bases and 2 bases respectively, with 12 bases between them. Germline V gene lookup returns CDR1 MNHEY and CDR2 SVGAGI. The CDR3 loop reads CASPDRQETQYF. The DNA for the CDR3 is TGTGCCTCGCCGGACAGACAAGAGACCCAGTACTTC.

The chain employs TRBV7-3 and TRBJ2-2; 8 nucleotides match TRBD1. Trimming at V came to 5 bases and at J to 0 bases, leaving 11 bases not matched to a gene. The germline V gene encodes CDR1 SGHTA and CDR2 FQGTGA. CDR3 size: 18 residues. CDR3 loop: CASSLDAYRGSNTGELFF. CDR3 DNA sequence: TGTGCCAGCAGCCTAGACGCATACAGGGGGTCGAACACCGGGGAGCTGTTTTTT.

The chain carries TRBV12-3 or TRBV12-4 and TRBJ2-7; the D gene is possibly TRBD2 (6 bases). Trimming shortened V by 5 bases and J by 1 base, and 12 bases separated the two germline ends. CDR3 size: 14 residues. The CDR3 here is CASSPRGTSYEQYF. In DNA, the CDR3 is TGTGCCAGCAGTCCCCGAGGGACTTCCTACGAGCAGTACTTC.